This passage covers 17 T cell receptor beta chains from one sample sequenced in a study of T cell responses to AZD1222 COVID-19 vaccine. The method was immunoSEQ multiplex PCR; TCRdb's version includes in-frame clones alone and lacks a portion of them. This sample has over 150,000 clones; more than 75% occur once, and the top ten carry approximately 4.3%. Source: peripheral blood, taken 28 days after the second AZD1222 dose. All receptors come from an adult who received the AZD1222 COVID-19 vaccine.

The V gene is TRBV30, the J gene TRBJ1-6, with D tentatively TRBD1 (6 bases). The germline CDR1 and CDR2 sequences are GTSNPN and SVGIG (reference sequence). With 1 base removed from V and 10 bases from J, the gap between germline ends came to 14 bases. The CDR3 has 14 amino acids. The CDR3 sequence: CAWSDQGSRSPLHF. The CDR3 bases are TGTGCCTGGAGTGATCAGGGGTCACGGTCACCCCTCCACTTT.

The chain's CDR3 is CASSQDYGEAFF. CDR3 nucleotide sequence: TGTGCCAGCAGCCAAGATTACGGTGAAGCTTTCTTT. The V call is TRBV3-1 (or the pseudogene TRBV3-2), the J call TRBJ1-1; D gene uncertain. CDR3 length: 12 residues. The V gene's germline CDR1 is LGHDT and CDR2 YNNKEL (reference sequence). Between the trimmed V and J ends, which lost 0 bases and 7 bases, there was a span of 6 bases.

In its sample, this clone was seen a few times. The chain is built from TRBV7-9 and TRBJ1-2; the D gene is possibly TRBD1 (5 bases). V was trimmed by 5 bases and J by 0 bases, leaving 10 bases between them. CDR1 is SEHNR and CDR2 is FQNEAQ in the germline V gene (reference sequence). The CDR3 contains 14 residues. CDR3 sequence reads: CASSPLTANYGYTF. The CDR3 nucleotides read TGTGCCAGCAGCCCGCTGACAGCTAACTATGGCTACACCTTC.

This sequence joins TRBV6-5 and TRBJ2-7, with D hard to call. The CDR3 is 14 residues long. Germline lookup yields CDR1 MNHEY and CDR2 SVGAGI. V was cut by 6 bases and J by 9 bases, with 21 bases left in between. In DNA form, the CDR3 reads TGTGCCAGCAGCGGACCTTCAGCCTCCTTGGGGCAGTACTTC. It is translated as CASSGPSASLGQYF.

This clone came up a few times. This chain connects TRBV11-2 to TRBJ1-2; 7 nucleotides line up with TRBD1. V shed 1 base and J 7 bases; nucleotides not matched to a gene: 9. This CDR3 is built from 15 residues. Germline loops: CDR1 SGHAT, CDR2 FQNNGV. The DNA of the CDR3 is TGTGCCAGCAGCTTAGCGGCAGGGGGAAGGGGTGGCTACACCTTC. It yields the protein CASSLAAGGRGGYTF.

The chain couples TRBV6-5 to TRBJ2-2; D is possibly TRBD1 (5 bases). This CDR3 is 13 amino acids long. V gave up 6 bases and J gave up 6 bases, with 11 bases separating them. From germline, CDR1 is MNHEY and CDR2 SVGAGI. The DNA of the CDR3 is TGTGCCAGCAGGCTTCAGGGCGCCGGGGAGCTGTTTTTT. Translation gives CASRLQGAGELFF.

J is TRBJ1-5 and V is TRBV25-1; D might be TRBD1 (5 bases). Trimming removed 5 bases at V and 7 bases at J, with 9 bases between. CDR1 and CDR2 from the germline V gene are MGHDK and SYGVNS. The CDR3 runs to 12 residues. CDR3 sequence reads: CASSRGGQPQHF. The CDR3 DNA is TGTGCCAGCAGTAGGGGAGGACAGCCCCAGCATTTT.

This chain connects TRBV5-1 to TRBJ2-2; 7 nucleotides match TRBD2. The trim removed 0 bases at V and 4 bases at J, leaving 12 bases unmatched. The length of the CDR3 is 18 residues. Germline CDR1 is SGHRS and CDR2 is YFSETQ. DNA for the CDR3: TGCGCCAGCAGCTTGGCATGGTCGCGGGGGTCGGTCACCGGGGAGCTGTTTTTT. The encoded protein is CASSLAWSRGSVTGELFF. The full variable domain, in which reference TRBV5-1 and TRBJ2-2 provide the parts outside the CDR3, is KAGVTQTPRYLIKTRGQQVTLSCSPISGHRSVSWYQQTPGQGLQFLFEYFSETQRNKGNFPGRFSGRQFSNSRSEMNVSTLELGDSALYLCASSLAWSRGSVTGELFFGEGSRLTVL.

The sample holds one count of this clone. V gene TRBV19 combines with J gene TRBJ1-5; no clear D. The CDR3 sequence is 12 residues long. Trimming pared 6 bases from V and 0 bases from J, leaving 3 bases between. Germline loops: CDR1 LNHDA, CDR2 SQIVND (reference sequence). In DNA form, the CDR3 reads TGTGCCAGTAGAGGTAGCAATCAGCCCCAGCATTTT. The encoded protein is CASRGSNQPQHF.

The chain joins TRBV12-5 to TRBJ1-4; no clear D gene. Germline CDR1 reads LGHNT; CDR2 reads FRNRAP. Trimming removed 1 base at V and 0 bases at J, with 9 bases between. The CDR3 length is 16 residues. The CDR3 reads CASGLGATTTNEKLFF. Here the CDR3 DNA reads TGTGCTAGTGGTTTGGGGGCGACAACAACTAATGAAAAACTGTTTTTT.

The sample holds a few counts of this clone. The chain joins TRBV27 to TRBJ1-4, with D possibly matching TRBD1 (5 bases). Germline V gene lookup returns CDR1 MNHEY and CDR2 SMNVEV (reference sequence). With 1 base removed from V and 5 bases from J, the gap between germline ends came to 14 bases. The CDR3 covers 16 residues. CDR3 in DNA: TGTGCCAGCAGTTTATACCGCCCAACAGGAAATGAAAAACTGTTTTTT. It translates to CASSLYRPTGNEKLFF.

This clone was seen only once. The rearrangement joins TRBV2 to TRBJ1-5; 7 nucleotides line up with TRBD1. Per the germline V gene, CDR1 is SNHLY and CDR2 is FYNNEI. Trimming at V came to 6 bases and at J to 0 bases, leaving 11 bases not matched to a gene. This CDR3 is 17 amino acids long. The CDR3 nucleotides are TGTGCCAGCAGCAGGAGATTGGGGACAGATAGCAATCAGCCCCAGCATTTT. It codes for CASSRRLGTDSNQPQHF. Drawing the rest from reference TRBV2 and TRBJ1-5, the complete variable domain is EPEVTQTPSHQVTQMGQEVILRCVPISNHLYFYWYRQILGQKVEFLVSFYNNEISEKSEIFDDQFSVERPDGSNFTLKIRSTKLEDSAMYFCASSRRLGTDSNQPQHFGDGTRLSIL.

This clone was observed a handful of times. V usage is TRBV6-6 and J usage is TRBJ1-1, with D possibly matching TRBD1 (5 bases). There are 11 residues in the CDR3. Trimming removed 6 bases at V and 10 bases at J, with 12 bases between. Germline assignment: CDR1 MNHNY and CDR2 SVGAGI (reference sequence). The CDR3 DNA reads TGTGCCAGCAGGGGAGGGGAGGGAGCTTTCTTT. This translates into CASRGGEGAFF.

The chain recombines TRBV12-3 or TRBV12-4 with TRBJ2-1; 9 bases align to TRBD1. The CDR3 runs to 13 residues. V shed 4 bases, J shed 12 bases, and the junction held 7 bases outside the gene matches. The CDR3 DNA follows: TGTGCCAGCAGTTACCGGGACAGGGTTGGGCAGTTCTTC. It is translated as CASSYRDRVGQFF.

V and J are TRBV9 and TRBJ1-1; 10 nucleotides align to TRBD1. Germline V CDR1 and CDR2: SGDLS, YYNGEE. The CDR3 length is 15 residues. J lost 5 bases, V lost 4 bases, and 8 bases had no gene match. CDR3 region: CASSLLGQGVTEAFF. The CDR3 DNA reads as TGTGCCAGCAGCCTCCTCGGACAGGGGGTGACTGAAGCTTTCTTT.

The rearrangement joins TRBV10-3 to TRBJ1-2; unclear D gene. The germline CDR1 and CDR2 sequences are ENHRY and SYGVKD. The CDR3 sequence is 14 residues long. Trimming took 7 bases from V and 4 from J, leaving 16 bases between them. CDR3 sequence: CAIKGAIEGYGYTF. The CDR3 DNA reads TGTGCCATCAAGGGTGCGATTGAGGGCTATGGCTACACCTTC.

A note on this clone: This same CDR3 is encoded by further DNA sequences in the sample. The chain combines TRBV19 with TRBJ1-5; D gene ambiguous. CDR3 length: 13 amino acids. CDR1 is LNHDA and CDR2 is SQIVND in the germline V gene (reference sequence). V shed 2 bases and J shed 4 bases, with 6 bases lying between them. This CDR3 reads CASSIIGNQPQHF. CDR3 sequence (DNA): TGTGCCAGTAGTATAATCGGGAATCAGCCCCAGCATTTT.